Listed below are T cell receptor beta chains from one sample, sequenced in a study of radiotherapy plus CTLA-4 blockade in lung cancer. Some clones are missing from TCRdb's copy, which holds only in-frame ones; the method was immunoSEQ multiplex PCR. The table lists roughly 97,000 clones, 65% to 85% of them singletons. Sequencing used peripheral blood, obtained from a patient treated with radiotherapy plus ipilimumab. All receptors come from a human donor with non-small cell lung cancer who had a partial response to radiotherapy plus ipilimumab. Some clones in this sample may be carry-over from other donors' samples. The conserved cysteine and the conserved F or W are not part of the CDR3 here.

v_gene,j_gene,CDR3aa
TRBV28,TRBJ1-1,ASSLGRNTEAF
TRBV27,TRBJ2-7,ASSSLKAGGNEQY
TRBV4-2,TRBJ1-5,ASSQDFVRSNQPQH
TRBV19,TRBJ1-6,ASSPQASSYNSPLH
TRBV5-1,TRBJ2-5,ASSSRQGGETQY
TRBV19,TRBJ2-1,ASSTLAEEQF
TRBV27,TRBJ2-3,ASRRTGGMDTQY
TRBV11-3,TRBJ2-5,ASSLGTGGETQY
TRBV19,TRBJ1-1,ASSVTGNTEAF
TRBV4-1,TRBJ2-3,ASRLTSGIDSHTQY
TRBV2,TRBJ2-7,ASSQTGGRTYEQY
TRBV15,TRBJ1-5,ATAQGLSNQPQH
TRBV10-3,TRBJ2-7,AIRSGTDRYEQY
TRBV9,TRBJ1-4,ASSVGPDNEKLF
TRBV28,TRBJ2-4,ASSFTYGVAGDNKNIQY
TRBV7-2,TRBJ1-1,ASRKTANTEAF
TRBV5-3,TRBJ2-1,ARSYDRLVNMNEQF
TRBV2,TRBJ1-1,ASSTGGNTEAF
TRBV2,TRBJ2-5,ASRGQGQETQY
TRBV28,TRBJ1-3,ASGLWGNTIY
TRBV7-2,TRBJ2-7,ASSSDTYEQY
TRBV28,TRBJ1-1,ASSLRTGGNRRAF
TRBV28,TRBJ2-7,ASIPSGRAYEQY
TRBV9,TRBJ2-3,ASTKQGVSTDTQY
TRBV11-2,TRBJ1-1,ASSSRDRGHTEAF
TRBV9,TRBJ2-7,ASSVDQGDYEQY
TRBV13,TRBJ2-1,ASSRLAATYNEQF
TRBV5-4,TRBJ1-3,ASSLEGGWNTIY
TRBV28,TRBJ2-5,ASSPIAGGWETQY
TRBV20-1,TRBJ1-2,SALQGLGYT
TRBV11-2,TRBJ2-2,ASSLLVSTGELF
TRBV6-1,TRBJ2-3,ASSDRDRVTDTQY
TRBV5-6,TRBJ1-2,ASRPPTGGWDGYT
TRBV6-1,TRBJ2-7,ASRLLADSYEQY
TRBV6-1,TRBJ1-2,ASSAGTGPGYT
TRBV6-1,NA,ASSDLPGREGRSSYEQY
TRBV14,TRBJ1-2,ASSHFTESNYGYT
TRBV6-1,TRBJ2-3,ASRPPSGDTQY
TRBV18,TRBJ2-5,ASSPQVQQETQY
TRBV30,TRBJ1-4,AWSDRDYEKLF
TRBV28,TRBJ1-5,ASSPRDRGWQPQH
TRBV11-3,TRBJ1-4,ASSLDPGNNEKLF